Listed here is a single TCR beta chain. The antigen is not known. Trimming cost V 5 bases and J 4 bases; bases outside gene matches: 9. The CDR3 loop spans 16 amino acids. The germline V gene has CDR1 SGHTA and CDR2 FQGNSA. The sample is drawn from a study of neoadjuvant nivolumab and ipilimumab in lung cancer. Study as a whole: Patients got nivolumab 3 mg/kg on days 1, 15 and 29; combination added ipilimumab 1 mg/kg day 1.

The data were produced by immunoSEQ multiplex PCR, yet TCRdb's version contains in-frame clones alone and is incomplete. The sample records tens of thousands of clones, about nine tenths being singletons. General study findings and limits: TCR receptors were sequenced in few samples. Only a single major-pathologic-response sample was available for clonality analysis. Resected tumors had greater TCR richness and clonality than uninvolved lung.

This sequence joins TRBV7-2 and TRBJ2-2; 8 bases align to TRBD2. This TCR was sampled from an adult with non-small cell lung cancer. The source was peripheral blood, collected after neoadjuvant nivolumab, alone or with ipilimumab, at or shortly before surgery. The CDR3 loop reads CASSPRGGASTGELFF. CDR3 nucleotide sequence: TGTGCCAGCAGCCCCCGGGGGGGCGCGAGCACCGGGGAGCTGTTTTTT.